Listed here is a single TCR beta chain. Time point in this sample: peripheral blood 6 weeks after treatment start. TCRdb's copy holds only in-frame clones and misses some; the assay was immunoSEQ multiplex PCR. Of more than 60,000 clones in the sample, roughly 90% were seen once. The V and J ends lost 3 bases and 5 bases, in that order; junction bases with no gene match: 2. Germline V gives CDR1 SGHRS, CDR2 YFSETQ. The CDR3 runs 13 residues. The sample belongs to a study of PD-L1 blockade in urothelial cancer. This TCR derives from a man aged 55-75 years with urothelial cancer. This rearrangement joins TRBV5-1 to TRBJ2-1; 7 bases match TRBD2. The starting material was PBMCs, obtained around atezolizumab (anti-PD-L1) treatment. CDR3 nucleotide sequence: TGCGCCAGCAGCTCCAGCGGGGACAATGAGCAGTTCTTC. Amino acid sequence: CASSSSGDNEQFF.